The source of this T cell receptor (beta chain) is a study of T cells after yellow fever vaccination. In its sample, this clonotype was seen many times. Its antigen remains unknown. Whole-study findings and limits: A small proportion of clonotypes was detected in both the CD4 and CD8 compartments.

5'RACE template switching generated TCR cDNA, adding a universal primer site and UMIs. TCRdb independently ran MiXCR on the 5' RACE reads; one entry per CDR3 protein. The data show about 340,000 distinct CDR3 sequences, about 4% seen once. From germline, CDR1 is SNHLY and CDR2 FYNNEI. Trimming took off 8 bases at V and 0 bases at J, with 11 bases between the two ends. The CDR3 totals 14 residues. The rearrangement uses TRBV2 and TRBJ1-5; perhaps TRBD1 as D (5 bases). This sequence was found in a man aged 18 to 29 who received the YFV17D yellow fever vaccine. Here the sequenced sample was PBMCs, taken 5 days after the yellow fever booster vaccination. CDR3 DNA: TGTGCCAGCGTACAGGAATATAGCAATCAGCCCCAGCATTTT. Encoded protein: CASVQEYSNQPQHF.